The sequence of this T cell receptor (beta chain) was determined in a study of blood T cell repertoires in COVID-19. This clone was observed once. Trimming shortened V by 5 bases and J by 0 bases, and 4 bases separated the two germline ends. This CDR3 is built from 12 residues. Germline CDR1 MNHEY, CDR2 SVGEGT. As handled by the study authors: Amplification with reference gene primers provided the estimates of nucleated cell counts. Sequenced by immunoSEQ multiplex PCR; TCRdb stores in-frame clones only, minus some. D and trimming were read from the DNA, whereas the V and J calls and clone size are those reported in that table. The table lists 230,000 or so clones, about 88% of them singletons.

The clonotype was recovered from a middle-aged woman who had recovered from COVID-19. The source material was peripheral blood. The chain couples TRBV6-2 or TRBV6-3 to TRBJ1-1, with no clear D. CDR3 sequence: CASSRMNTEAFF. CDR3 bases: TGTGCCAGCAGTCGTATGAACACTGAAGCTTTCTTT.